The subject of this entry is one T cell receptor beta chain. Its specific antigen is unknown. There are no base qualities to consult, and no much larger clone falls within one base. Reading the label with the study, this specimen's time point is: pre-sensitization, week 0. This specimen's treatment or condition label, interpreted: therapeutic diphenylcyclopropenone sensitization with weekly scalp DPC. At each patch-test visit, blood was drawn before the patch test was applied. Patients were eligible if aged 18 to 70, diagnosed with alopecia and judged suitable for DPC therapy, and pregnant patients were excluded. Total RNA was isolated from unfractionated whole blood collected in Tempus Blood RNA tubes. The library was produced with RACE. The data were produced on a NextSeq 500. During library preparation, unique molecular identifiers were attached to individual cDNA molecules so that TCRs could be counted in a quantitative, reproducible way. Each blood RNA sample was used to sequence both TCR alpha and TCR beta chains. As for how the authors treated the data: Samples had a median of about 96,000 TCRs, with a range from about 23,224 to 750,000. The Decombinator software suite was used to annotate V, J and CDR3 in the TCR reads. For PS versus PT1 abundance plots, all samples were subsampled to the same number of TCRs (28,000). TCRs were defined as expanded if absent before sensitization and observed at least eight times at the 2-week time point. TCRdb reprocessed the public reads (quality trimming at Q25 with fastp, clone calling with MiXCR) and kept in-frame beta chains. Identical CDR3 proteins give one entry, which carries the most common genes and DNA. These V and J calls originate from TCRdb's pipeline instead of the authors' own analysis. Recorded for this sample are about 120,000 distinct CDR3 sequences; about 13% of them occurred a single time. The top ten constitute around 2.8% of the sample.

This entry comes from a study of human T cells and chemical hapten exposure (dated by TCRdb to the early 2020s). Study-wide context: For sensitization, 2% DPC in acetone was applied to a roughly 2 cm by roughly 2 cm area of upper inner arm skin. Libraries were pooled for sequencing, and per-sample TCR yields varied mainly because of small differences in library volumes within the pool. Blood was sampled from patients pre-sensitization (week 0) and at 2, 6 and about 24 weeks after DPC sensitization. Patch testing was performed on the upper back with Finn chambers containing 0.01% DPC, and the patch tests were scored after 6 days according to International Contact Dermatitis Research Group standards. Throughout the approximately 25-week study period, patients were also given weekly therapeutic DPC doses on the scalp. This study followed changes in the peripheral blood TCR repertoire in vivo during primary and secondary sensitization of alopecia patients to the hapten diphenylcyclopropenone (DPC). Twenty-nine alopecia patients provided blood for TCR sequencing at one to four time points (pre-sensitization, 2, 6 and 24 weeks). Alopecia areata with under or over 50% scalp involvement, alopecia totalis and alopecia universalis were represented in the patient cohort, which was mostly female. What the study reported, not specific to this receptor: Repeated subsampling changed both the strength of the expansion versus patch-test correlation and the threshold at which that correlation became significant. Patch test score was positively correlated with the number of PT1 expanded TCRs, with significance at thresholds 8, 16 and 32 but not at 4. Compared with pre-sensitization or healthy control sets, expanded TCRs formed significantly more large CDR3 similarity clusters, which is consistent with antigen-driven responses. Because every patient had alopecia, a presumed autoimmune disease, the patients' immune response might differ from that of healthy individuals. No change with DPC sensitization was found in the number of TCRs above 1 in 1000 frequency, and no evidence of global repertoire structure alterations was found.

The cysteine opens and the phenylalanine closes a CDR3 of 13 amino acids. The DNA shown is the 39-base CDR3, in frame from base 1. The germline ends are 8 bases apart after V is trimmed by 6 bases and J by 3 bases. CDR1 and CDR2 were assigned from the germline V gene (reference sequence) as LNHDA and SQIVND. Rearrangement joined TRBV19 to TRBJ1-4, with an unclear D gene assignment. The receptor comes from a woman aged 18-30 years with alopecia areata. Some clones in this sample may be carry-over from other donors' samples. The sequencing here drew on whole blood, taken in connection with sensitization to the hapten diphenylcyclopropenone (DPC). In nucleotides, the sequence is TGTGCCAGTAGAGGCGGGGCTAATGAAAAACTGTTTTTT. Its translation reads: CASRGGANEKLFF. Joined to the reference TRBV19 and TRBJ1-4 proteins, this CDR3 gives the full variable domain: DGGITQSPKYLFRKEGQNVTLSCEQNLNHDAMYWYRQDPGQGLRLIYYSQIVNDFQKGDIAEGYSVSREKKESFPLTVTSAQKNPTAFYLCASRGGANEKLFFGSGTQLSVL.